The TCR beta chain described here comes from a study of control samples from healthy donors and cancer patients (dated by TCRdb to 2018 to 2021). In regard to this clone: It lacks a known antigen. No base qualities exist here, and no much larger clone lies one base off it.

Trimming removed 0 bases from V and 6 bases from J, leaving 11 bases between the germline ends. The CDR3 numbers 15 residues from cysteine through phenylalanine. Of the read, only the CDR3 DNA is kept; its 45 bases are in frame from base 1. CDR1 and CDR2, looked up from the germline V gene, are MGHRA and YSYEKL. The receptor library was made with the immunoSEQ multiplex PCR assay. TCRdb took this table from immuneACCESS and kept in-frame rearrangements with V and J called. Such tables lack part of the clones; where checked against another copy, unresolved V genes explain under half of the gap, and the rest is unexplained. This sample is represented by 95,000 to 100,000 clones; 75% to 90% of them were singletons. Less than 8.5% of the sample is taken by the ten largest.

The sample comprised blood. The chain employs TRBV4-1 and TRBJ1-4, with a tentative D gene TRBD1 over 6 matching bases. This clonotype was sampled from a man in his thirties or forties in good health. Here is the DNA: TGCGCCAGCAGCCAAGATGGACAGAAGGATGAAAAACTGTTTTTT. Translation gives CASSQDGQKDEKLFF.